One and the same sample provided the 21 T cell receptor beta chains below, sequenced in a study of T cell changes during pregnancy in multiple sclerosis. Clones were sequenced by immunoSEQ multiplex PCR, and TCRdb holds only the in-frame ones, with some missing. Altogether about 67,000 clones are present, roughly nine tenths being singletons, with the ten largest covering approximately 1.8%. The specimen comprised peripheral blood, sampled in the first trimester of pregnancy. These receptors originate from a female donor in good health, enrolled as a control in a pregnancy study.

This rearrangement joins TRBV7-9 to TRBJ2-4, with D uncertain. CDR1 and CDR2 from the germline V gene are SEHNR and FQNEAQ (reference sequence). The CDR3 length is 15 residues. V was clipped by 0 bases and J by 0 bases, with 6 bases between them. The CDR3 protein is CASSLAQVAKNIQYF. The CDR3 coding sequence is TGTGCCAGCAGCTTAGCTCAGGTAGCCAAAAACATTCAGTACTTC. The whole variable domain, remainder taken from reference TRBV7-9 and TRBJ2-4, is DTGVSQNPRHKITKRGQNVTFRCDPISEHNRLYWYRQTLGQGPEFLTYFQNEAQLEKSRLLSDRFSAERPKGSFSTLEIQRTEQGDSAMYLCASSLAQVAKNIQYFGAGTRLSVL.

The CDR3 DNA is TGTGCCAGCAACGAAGAGTCCTTTTCCGGTCAGCCCCAGCATTTT. Amino acid sequence: CASNEESFSGQPQHF. V usage is TRBV28 and J usage is TRBJ1-5; D gene ambiguous. V lost 7 bases and J 6 bases, leaving 19 bases between the germline ends. This CDR3 has 15 amino acids. CDR1 MDHEN and CDR2 SYDVKM come from the germline V gene.

The rearrangement uses TRBV6-5 and TRBJ2-1; D possibly corresponds to TRBD1 (6 bases). V lost 5 bases, J lost 10 bases, and 18 bases lay in between. The CDR3 runs to 14 residues. The germline V gene encodes CDR1 MNHEY and CDR2 SVGAGI. CDR3 sequence reads: CASSINYRAREQFF. CDR3 sequence (DNA): TGTGCCAGCAGTATCAACTACAGGGCCCGGGAGCAGTTCTTC.

CDR3 nucleotide sequence: TGCGCCAGCAGGAGGGAGGCCAATGAGCAGTTCTTC. It is translated as CASRREANEQFF. V and J are TRBV5-1 and TRBJ2-1; D possibly corresponds to TRBD2 (6 bases). Germline V CDR1 and CDR2: SGHRS, YFSETQ. V shed 5 bases and J shed 6 bases, with 9 bases lying between them. The CDR3 has 12 amino acids.

This chain uses TRBV6-5 with TRBJ2-1; 7 positions agree with TRBD2. V was pared by 7 bases and J by 13 bases, with 19 bases of the junction left unmatched. This CDR3 region has 15 residues. Germline loops: CDR1 MNHEY, CDR2 SVGAGI. The DNA for the CDR3 is TGTGCCAGCACTCCCGGGACTAAAACCCCTACCGGTCAGTTCTTC. This sequence encodes CASTPGTKTPTGQFF.

V gene TRBV19 combines with J gene TRBJ2-2; D call uncertain. Germline lookup yields CDR1 LNHDA and CDR2 SQIVND (reference sequence). The CDR3 totals 13 residues. Trimming pared 1 base from V and 6 bases from J, leaving 6 bases between. The chain's CDR3 is CASSIVGSGELFF. Written as DNA, the CDR3 is TGTGCCAGTAGTATAGTCGGGTCCGGGGAGCTGTTTTTT. Full variable domain (missing parts from reference TRBV19 and TRBJ2-2): DGGITQSPKYLFRKEGQNVTLSCEQNLNHDAMYWYRQDPGQGLRLIYYSQIVNDFQKGDIAEGYSVSREKKESFPLTVTSAQKNPTAFYLCASSIVGSGELFFGEGSRLTVL.

The rearrangement joins TRBV20-1 to TRBJ2-5; 7 bases line up with TRBD2. CDR1 is DFQATT and CDR2 is SNEGSKA in the germline V gene (reference sequence). The CDR3 runs to 11 residues. V lost 6 bases to trimming and J lost 5 bases; unmatched junction nucleotides: 3. The CDR3 sequence: CSAHSGETQYF. CDR3 nucleotide sequence: TGCAGTGCCCATAGCGGGGAGACCCAGTACTTC.

The chain is built from TRBV10-3 and TRBJ2-1; 12 bases match TRBD2. V shed 2 bases, J shed 9 bases, and the junction held 8 bases outside the gene matches. CDR3 length: 16 amino acids. CDR1 ENHRY and CDR2 SYGVKD come from the germline V gene. The CDR3 reads CAISEASGRAYGEQFF. The CDR3 DNA reads as TGTGCCATCAGTGAGGCTAGCGGGAGGGCCTACGGTGAGCAGTTCTTC.

This sequence joins TRBV11-2 and TRBJ1-1, with D possibly TRBD1 on 6 matching bases. Germline-derived CDR1 and CDR2 are SGHAT and FQNNGV. V was shortened by 3 bases and J by 0 bases, with 14 bases between the two germline ends. The CDR3 has 16 amino acids. The CDR3 reads CASSFLGGGVNTEAFF. The DNA of the CDR3 is TGTGCCAGCAGCTTCCTAGGGGGAGGGGTGAACACTGAAGCTTTCTTT.

The chain combines TRBV7-2 with TRBJ2-7; D remains ambiguous. Trimming shortened V by 0 bases and J by 4 bases, and 10 bases separated the two germline ends. CDR1 is SGHTA, CDR2 FQGNSA, per germline. CDR3 length equals 14 residues. CDR3 bases: TGTGCCAGCAGCTTAGCTCGGTCAGGATACGAGCAGTACTTC. This translates into CASSLARSGYEQYF.

The chain is built from TRBV7-2 and TRBJ2-7, with 7 positions matching TRBD2. Germline V lookup: CDR1 SGHTA, CDR2 FQGNSA. Losses at the gene ends were 1 base for V and 7 bases for J; bases not matched to a gene: 7. The CDR3 is made up of 14 amino acids. The CDR3, as DNA: TGTGCCAGCAGCTTAGTGGCGGGAGAACGTGAGCAGTACTTC. Protein: CASSLVAGEREQYF.

The rearrangement links TRBV4-1 to TRBJ2-5; no clear D gene. The CDR3 has 14 amino acids. Germline CDR1 MGHRA, CDR2 YSYEKL. The V gene lost 4 bases and the J gene lost 0 bases, with 9 bases spanning the gap. The chain's CDR3 is CASSLPNYQETQYF. The CDR3 DNA follows: TGCGCCAGCAGCCTGCCAAACTACCAAGAGACCCAGTACTTC.

The rearrangement links TRBV29-1 to TRBJ2-3, with TRBD1 matching over 7 bases. Germline CDR1 reads SQVTM; CDR2 reads ANQGSEA. Trimming at V came to 2 bases and at J to 2 bases, leaving 10 bases not matched to a gene. CDR3 length: 16 residues. The CDR3 region has the DNA TGCAGCGTTGAACGGGCAGGGGGAAGTATCACAGATACGCAGTATTTT. Protein product: CSVERAGGSITDTQYF.

J is TRBJ2-7 and V is TRBV4-1, with 8 bases lining up with TRBD2. Trimming at V came to 3 bases and at J to 0 bases, leaving 7 bases not matched to a gene. This CDR3 is 16 amino acids long. CDR1 and CDR2 from the germline V gene are MGHRA and YSYEKL. The chain's CDR3 is CASSHQTSAPSYEQYF. The CDR3 nucleotides read TGCGCCAGCAGCCACCAGACTAGCGCCCCCTCCTACGAGCAGTACTTC.

V gene TRBV5-1 combines with J gene TRBJ2-1; D gene unclear. V shed 0 bases and J shed 10 bases, with 5 bases lying between them. CDR3 size: 11 residues. Germline assignment: CDR1 SGHRS and CDR2 YFSETQ. Here the CDR3 reads CASSLGAEQFF. CDR3 in DNA: TGCGCCAGCAGCTTGGGGGCAGAGCAGTTCTTC.

V usage is TRBV4-1 and J usage is TRBJ2-1; 11 nucleotides match TRBD2. The CDR3 totals 19 residues. V lost 4 bases to trimming and J lost 0 bases; unmatched junction nucleotides: 11. Germline lookup yields CDR1 MGHRA and CDR2 YSYEKL. CDR3 bases: TGCGCCAGCAGCCCCCTCAGCGGGACTAGCGGAAGCTCCTACAATGAGCAGTTCTTC. This gives the protein CASSPLSGTSGSSYNEQFF.

The V gene is TRBV5-1, the J gene TRBJ2-3, with 10 bases aligning to TRBD1. The germline V gene encodes CDR1 SGHRS and CDR2 YFSETQ. This CDR3 has 14 amino acids. V was clipped by 4 bases and J by 5 bases; unmatched bases: 4. DNA of the CDR3: TGCGCCAGCAGCCCAGACAGGGGGCAAGATACGCAGTATTTT. Protein sequence: CASSPDRGQDTQYF.

The V and J genes are TRBV29-1 and TRBJ2-3; D is unresolved. Trimming removed 7 bases at V and 1 base at J, with 9 bases between. Germline assignment: CDR1 SQVTM and CDR2 ANQGSEA. CDR3 length: 12 residues. The DNA of the CDR3 is TGCAGCGCCTCTGGAGGCACAGATACGCAGTATTTT. Translation gives CSASGGTDTQYF.

The chain uses TRBV18 and TRBJ2-7, with TRBD2 matching over 11 bases. The V segment lost 3 bases and the J segment 0 bases; nucleotides outside the gene matches: 4. CDR3 length: 16 residues. CDR1 is KGHSH, CDR2 LQKENI, per germline. The CDR3 sequence: CASSPAGTSGSYEQYF. The CDR3 region has the DNA TGTGCCAGCTCACCGGCCGGGACTAGCGGCTCCTACGAGCAGTACTTC.

This chain joins TRBV7-2 and TRBJ2-1; weak D call: TRBD2 (6 bases). The CDR3 length is 19 residues. The ends were cut back, 5 bases at V and 0 bases at J, with 23 bases in the middle. CDR1 SGHTA and CDR2 FQGNSA come from the germline V gene. For the CDR3, the DNA is TGTGCCAGCAGCCTACCCAGGCGTGGGGGAGGAAGCTCCTACAATGAGCAGTTCTTC. This translates into CASSLPRRGGGSSYNEQFF.

This rearrangement joins TRBV7-8 to TRBJ2-5; TRBD2 is a possible D gene (5 bases). CDR3 length equals 15 residues. V was trimmed by 1 base and J by 2 bases, leaving 11 bases between them. The germline V gene encodes CDR1 SGHVS and CDR2 FQNEAQ. The CDR3 is CASSLGSGSQETQYF. Here the CDR3 DNA reads TGTGCCAGCAGCTTAGGCAGCGGAAGTCAAGAGACCCAGTACTTC.